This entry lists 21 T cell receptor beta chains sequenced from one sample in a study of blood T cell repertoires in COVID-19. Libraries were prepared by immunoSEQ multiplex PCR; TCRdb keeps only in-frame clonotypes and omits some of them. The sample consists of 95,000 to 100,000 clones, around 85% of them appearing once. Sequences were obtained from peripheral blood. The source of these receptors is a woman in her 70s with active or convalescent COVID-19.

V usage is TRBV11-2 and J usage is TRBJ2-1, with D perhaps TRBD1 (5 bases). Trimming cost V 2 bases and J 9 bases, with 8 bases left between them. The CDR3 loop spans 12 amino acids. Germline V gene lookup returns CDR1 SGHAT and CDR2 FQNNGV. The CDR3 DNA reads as TGTGCCAGCAGCTTAATCAGGGTTGAGCAGTTCTTC. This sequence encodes CASSLIRVEQFF.

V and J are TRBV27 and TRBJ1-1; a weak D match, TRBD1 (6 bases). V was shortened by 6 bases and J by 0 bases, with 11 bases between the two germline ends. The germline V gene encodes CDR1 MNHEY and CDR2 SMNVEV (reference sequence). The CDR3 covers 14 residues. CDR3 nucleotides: TGTGCCAGCAGACGCTACAGGGTGAACACTGAAGCTTTCTTT. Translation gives CASRRYRVNTEAFF.

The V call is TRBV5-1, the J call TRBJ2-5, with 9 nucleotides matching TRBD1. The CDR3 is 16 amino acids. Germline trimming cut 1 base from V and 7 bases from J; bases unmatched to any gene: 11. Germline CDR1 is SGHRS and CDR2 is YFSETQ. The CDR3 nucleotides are TGCGCCAGCAGCTTGTACAGGGGGCGTGATGAGGGGACCCAGTACTTC. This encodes CASSLYRGRDEGTQYF. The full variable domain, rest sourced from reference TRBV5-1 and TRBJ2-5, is KAGVTQTPRYLIKTRGQQVTLSCSPISGHRSVSWYQQTPGQGLQFLFEYFSETQRNKGNFPGRFSGRQFSNSRSEMNVSTLELGDSALYLCASSLYRGRDEGTQYFGPGTRLLVL.

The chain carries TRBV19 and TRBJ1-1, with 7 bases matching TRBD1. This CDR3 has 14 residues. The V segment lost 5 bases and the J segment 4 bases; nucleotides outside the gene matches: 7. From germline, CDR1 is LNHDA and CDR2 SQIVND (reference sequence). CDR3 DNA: TGTGCCAGTAGTCCTGACAGGGTAACCACTGAAGCTTTCTTT. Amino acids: CASSPDRVTTEAFF.

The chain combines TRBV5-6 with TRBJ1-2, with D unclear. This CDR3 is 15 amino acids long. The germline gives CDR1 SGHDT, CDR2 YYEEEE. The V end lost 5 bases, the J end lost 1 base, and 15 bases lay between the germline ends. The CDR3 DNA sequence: TGTGCCAGCAGACATACAAGTGGTCTTAACTATGGCTACACCTTC. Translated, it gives CASRHTSGLNYGYTF.

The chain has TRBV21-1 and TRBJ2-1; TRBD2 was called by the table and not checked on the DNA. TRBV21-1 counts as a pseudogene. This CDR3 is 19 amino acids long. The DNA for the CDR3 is TGTGCCAGCAGCAAGATTTCTGAGCGGGAGTTCTTTCTTGACAATGAGCAGTTCTTC. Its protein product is CASSKISEREFFLDNEQFF.

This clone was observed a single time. CDR3: CASSPSQGYEQYF. The CDR3, as DNA: TGTGCCAGCTCACCATCACAGGGCTACGAGCAGTACTTC. The genes are TRBV18 and TRBJ2-7; tentatively, D is TRBD1 (6 bases). Trimming pared 2 bases from V and 3 bases from J, leaving 8 bases between. CDR3 length equals 13 residues. CDR1 and CDR2 from the germline V gene are KGHSH and LQKENI.

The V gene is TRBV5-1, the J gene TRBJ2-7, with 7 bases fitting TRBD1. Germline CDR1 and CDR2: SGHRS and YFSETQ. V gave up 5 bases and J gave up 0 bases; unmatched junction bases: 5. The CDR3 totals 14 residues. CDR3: CASSRQGSSYEQYF. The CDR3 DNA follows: TGCGCCAGCAGTCGACAGGGAAGCTCCTACGAGCAGTACTTC.

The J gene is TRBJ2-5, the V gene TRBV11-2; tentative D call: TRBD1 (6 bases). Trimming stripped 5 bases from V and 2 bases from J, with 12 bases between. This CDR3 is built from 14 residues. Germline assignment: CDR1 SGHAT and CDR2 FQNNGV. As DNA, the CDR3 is TGTGCCAGCAGCACAGGGACATTACAAGAGACCCAGTACTTC. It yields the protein CASSTGTLQETQYF. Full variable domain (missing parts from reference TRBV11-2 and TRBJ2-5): EAGVAQSPRYKIIEKRQSVAFWCNPISGHATLYWYQQILGQGPKLLIQFQNNGVVDDSQLPKDRFSAERLKGVDSTLKIQPAKLEDSAVYLCASSTGTLQETQYFGPGTRLLVL.

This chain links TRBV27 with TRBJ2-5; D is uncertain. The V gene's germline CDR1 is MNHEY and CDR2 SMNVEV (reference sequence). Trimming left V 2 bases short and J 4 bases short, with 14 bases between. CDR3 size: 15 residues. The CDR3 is CASSLLPGTGETQYF. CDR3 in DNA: TGTGCCAGCAGTTTACTCCCTGGAACGGGAGAGACCCAGTACTTC.

The CDR3 DNA sequence: TGTGCCATCAGCGAACAACAGGGAAGTAATGGCTACACCTTC. It encodes CAISEQQGSNGYTF. The V call is TRBV10-3, the J call TRBJ1-2; TRBD1 is a possible D gene (6 bases). The CDR3 is 14 residues long. V lost 6 bases, J lost 6 bases, and 17 bases lay in between. Germline V gives CDR1 ENHRY, CDR2 SYGVKD.

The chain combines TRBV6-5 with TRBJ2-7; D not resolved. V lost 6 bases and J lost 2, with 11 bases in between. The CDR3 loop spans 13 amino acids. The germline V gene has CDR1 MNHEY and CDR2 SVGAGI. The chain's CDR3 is CASSGFSTYEQYF. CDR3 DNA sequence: TGTGCCAGCAGCGGGTTTTCGACCTACGAGCAGTACTTC.

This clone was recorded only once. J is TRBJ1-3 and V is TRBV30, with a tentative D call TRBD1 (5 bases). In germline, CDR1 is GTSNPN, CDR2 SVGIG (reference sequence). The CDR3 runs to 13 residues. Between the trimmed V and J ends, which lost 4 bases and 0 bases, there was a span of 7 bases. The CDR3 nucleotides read TGTGCCTGGACGCAGGGCTCTGGAAACACCATATATTTT. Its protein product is CAWTQGSGNTIYF.

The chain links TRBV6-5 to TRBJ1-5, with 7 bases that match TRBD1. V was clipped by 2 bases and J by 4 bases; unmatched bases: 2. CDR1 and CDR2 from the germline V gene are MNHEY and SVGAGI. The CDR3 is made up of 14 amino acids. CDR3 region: CASSYRRGNQPQHF. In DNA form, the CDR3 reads TGTGCCAGCAGTTACCGCAGGGGGAATCAGCCCCAGCATTTT.

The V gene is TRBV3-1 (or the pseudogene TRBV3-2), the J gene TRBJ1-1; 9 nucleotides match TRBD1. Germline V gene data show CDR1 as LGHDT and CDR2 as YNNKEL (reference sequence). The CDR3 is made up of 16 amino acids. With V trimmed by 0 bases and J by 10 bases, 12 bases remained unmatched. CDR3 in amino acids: CASSQEGQGPTMGAFF. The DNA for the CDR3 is TGTGCCAGCAGCCAAGAAGGACAGGGGCCGACTATGGGAGCTTTCTTT.

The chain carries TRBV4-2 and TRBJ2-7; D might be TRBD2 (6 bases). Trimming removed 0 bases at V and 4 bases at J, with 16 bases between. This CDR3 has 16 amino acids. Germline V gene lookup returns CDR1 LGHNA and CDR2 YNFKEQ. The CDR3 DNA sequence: TGTGCCAGCAGCCAAGAGGGCGGGGTAGGGGTTTACGAGCAGTACTTC. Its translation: CASSQEGGVGVYEQYF.

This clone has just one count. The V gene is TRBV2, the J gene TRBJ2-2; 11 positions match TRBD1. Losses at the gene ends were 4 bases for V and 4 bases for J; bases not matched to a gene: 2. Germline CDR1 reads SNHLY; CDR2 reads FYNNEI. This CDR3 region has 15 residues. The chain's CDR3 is CASSGTGGSTGELFF. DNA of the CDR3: TGTGCCAGCAGTGGGACAGGGGGCTCCACCGGGGAGCTGTTTTTT.

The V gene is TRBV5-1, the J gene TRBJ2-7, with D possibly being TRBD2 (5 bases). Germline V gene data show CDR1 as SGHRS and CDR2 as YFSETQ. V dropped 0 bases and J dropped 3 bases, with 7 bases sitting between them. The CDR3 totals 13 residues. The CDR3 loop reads CASSLAAGYEQYF. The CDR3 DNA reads TGCGCCAGCAGCTTGGCGGCGGGCTACGAGCAGTACTTC.

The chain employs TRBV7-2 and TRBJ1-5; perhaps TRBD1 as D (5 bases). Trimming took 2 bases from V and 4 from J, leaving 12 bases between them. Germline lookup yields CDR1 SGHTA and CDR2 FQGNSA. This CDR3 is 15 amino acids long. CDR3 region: CASSLSLGGNQPQHF. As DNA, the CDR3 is TGTGCCAGCAGCTTAAGTTTGGGGGGAAATCAGCCCCAGCATTTT.

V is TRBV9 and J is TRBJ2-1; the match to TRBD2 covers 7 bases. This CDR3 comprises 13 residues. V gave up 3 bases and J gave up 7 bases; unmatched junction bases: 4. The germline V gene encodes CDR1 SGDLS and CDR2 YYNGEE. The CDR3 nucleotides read TGTGCCAGCAGCGCCCCGGGGGGTAATGAGCAGTTCTTC. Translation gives CASSAPGGNEQFF.

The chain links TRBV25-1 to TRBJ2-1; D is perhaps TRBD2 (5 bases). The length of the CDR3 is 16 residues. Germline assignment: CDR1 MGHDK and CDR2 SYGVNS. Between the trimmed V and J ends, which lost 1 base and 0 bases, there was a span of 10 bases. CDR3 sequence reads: CASSELDSGSYNEQFF. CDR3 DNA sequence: TGTGCCAGCAGTGAATTGGACTCGGGCTCCTACAATGAGCAGTTCTTC.